The 30 T cell receptor beta chains reported below all come from one sample, sequenced in a study of T cells in Graves' hyperthyroidism and ophthalmopathy. Researchers amplified the TCR beta CDR3 regions from RNA transcripts. First-round RT-PCR with HTBI primers amplified the TCR CDR3 region. TCRdb reanalysed the multiplex PCR reads using MiXCR and keeps one entry per CDR3 protein. Of hundreds of thousands of distinct CDR3 sequences in the sample, roughly 15% were seen once. Sequencing used blood. The receptors here all came from a woman in her forties or fifties with Graves' ophthalmopathy.

The chain is built from TRBV4-3 and TRBJ2-1; 9 bases line up with TRBD2. The length of the CDR3 is 15 residues. V shed 3 bases, J shed 4 bases, and the junction held 4 bases outside the gene matches. Germline V CDR1 and CDR2: LGHNA, YSLEER. The CDR3 DNA follows: TGCGCCAGCAGCCATGGCGGGGGGGGTTACAATGAGCAGTTCTTC. Translation gives CASSHGGGGYNEQFF.

This clonotype showed up many times. The gene calls are TRBV18 and TRBJ2-2, with a weak D call TRBD2 (6 bases). Trimming took off 2 bases at V and 7 bases at J, with 17 bases between the two ends. Germline V gene data show CDR1 as KGHSH and CDR2 as LQKENI. The length of the CDR3 is 16 residues. The CDR3 reads CASSPELSRGLGELFF. In DNA, the CDR3 is TGTGCCAGCTCACCAGAATTGTCGCGGGGTCTCGGGGAGCTGTTTTTT.

The V call is TRBV6-1, the J call TRBJ2-2; D is undetermined. The CDR3 has 11 residues. Germline lookup yields CDR1 MNHNS and CDR2 SASEGT. V was clipped by 5 bases and J by 9 bases, with 7 bases between them. The CDR3: CASSLGRELFF. CDR3 DNA sequence: TGTGCCAGCAGTTTAGGCAGGGAGCTGTTTTTT.

This clonotype was seen ten or more times. The gene calls are TRBV18 and TRBJ2-7; no definite D call. The germline V and J ends were trimmed by 5 bases and 0 bases, with 20 bases remaining between them. Germline CDR1 and CDR2: KGHSH and LQKENI. This CDR3 contains 17 residues. CDR3 nucleotide sequence: TGTGCCAGCTCATTGGATTTAGTTGGCTTTAACTCCTACGAGCAGTACTTC. It specifies CASSLDLVGFNSYEQYF.

This clonotype was picked up many times. This sequence joins TRBV5-6 and TRBJ1-5, with no clear D. V shed 0 bases and J shed 0 bases, with 7 bases lying between them. Germline CDR1 SGHDT, CDR2 YYEEEE. The CDR3 length is 15 residues. The DNA of the CDR3 is TGTGCCAGCAGCTTGGCCCAAAATAGCAATCAGCCCCAGCATTTT. Protein sequence: CASSLAQNSNQPQHF.

This clonotype was counted only a few times. This chain uses TRBV5-1 with TRBJ2-1; unclear D gene. Trimming pared 1 base from V and 8 bases from J, leaving 7 bases between. CDR3 length: 12 residues. The germline gives CDR1 SGHRS, CDR2 YFSETQ. The CDR3 DNA sequence: TGCGCCAGCAGCTTGCTTGGGGATGAGCAGTTCTTC. Protein sequence: CASSLLGDEQFF. Combining the CDR3 with reference TRBV5-1 and TRBJ2-1 gives the whole variable domain KAGVTQTPRYLIKTRGQQVTLSCSPISGHRSVSWYQQTPGQGLQFLFEYFSETQRNKGNFPGRFSGRQFSNSRSEMNVSTLELGDSALYLCASSLLGDEQFFGPGTRLTVL.

This clonotype was picked up many times. The chain recombines TRBV28 with TRBJ1-2, with D hard to call. The CDR3 runs to 16 residues. Between the trimmed V and J ends, which lost 6 bases and 2 bases, there was a span of 19 bases. Germline V CDR1 and CDR2: MDHEN, SYDVKM. The CDR3 spells CASSPPSLFPNYGYTF. Written as DNA, the CDR3 is TGTGCCAGCAGCCCACCTAGCCTGTTCCCCAACTATGGCTACACCTTC.

At least ten counts were recorded for this clonotype. V and J are TRBV9 and TRBJ1-5; the D is unclear. The germline CDR1 and CDR2 sequences are SGDLS and YYNGEE. V lost 2 bases and J 0 bases, leaving 3 bases between the germline ends. The length of the CDR3 is 13 residues. CDR3 DNA sequence: TGTGCCAGCAGCGTTAATAGCAATCAGCCCCAGCATTTT. Residues: CASSVNSNQPQHF. Looking up the rest from reference TRBV9 and TRBJ1-5 gives the full variable domain: DSGVTQTPKHLITATGQRVTLRCSPRSGDLSVYWYQQSLDQGLQFLIQYYNGEERAKGNILERFSAQQFPDLHSELNLSSLELGDSALYFCASSVNSNQPQHFGDGTRLSIL.

This clonotype was seen ten or more times. The V and J genes are TRBV3-1 and TRBJ2-1; 11 bases line up with TRBD2. The CDR3 spans 15 residues. V lost 1 base to trimming and J lost 8 bases; unmatched junction nucleotides: 4. Germline values: CDR1 LGHDT, CDR2 YNNKEL (reference sequence). The CDR3 reads CASSQGSGRVDEQFF. As DNA, the CDR3 is TGTGCCAGCAGCCAAGGTAGCGGGAGGGTCGATGAGCAGTTCTTC.

V and J are TRBV18 and TRBJ2-7, with D hard to call. CDR1 is KGHSH and CDR2 is LQKENI in the germline V gene. V lost 3 bases to trimming and J lost 4 bases, with 10 bases between them. The CDR3 totals 13 residues. The DNA for the CDR3 is TGTGCCAGCTCACCCTATGTCGGGTACGAGCAGTACTTC. Its protein product is CASSPYVGYEQYF.

This clonotype was found many times. The chain is built from TRBV7-8 and TRBJ2-1; D is uncertain. The CDR3 is 14 residues long. From germline, CDR1 is SGHVS and CDR2 FQNEAQ. V was shortened by 2 bases and J by 5 bases, with 10 bases between the two germline ends. The chain's CDR3 is CASSLSRQHNEQFF. In nucleotides, the CDR3 is TGTGCCAGCAGCTTAAGTCGCCAGCACAATGAGCAGTTCTTC.

This clonotype came up many times. The chain uses TRBV3-1 and TRBJ2-2; D uncertain. Trimming stripped 0 bases from V and 6 bases from J, with 8 bases between. This CDR3 is built from 14 residues. Germline values: CDR1 LGHDT, CDR2 YNNKEL (reference sequence). Here the CDR3 DNA reads TGTGCCAGCAGCCAAGAAGTGTGGTCCGGGGAGCTGTTTTTT. Its translation is CASSQEVWSGELFF.

This clonotype was counted only a few times. J is TRBJ2-3 and V is TRBV25-1; TRBD1 matches at 7 bases. The CDR3 totals 17 residues. Germline V gene data show CDR1 as MGHDK and CDR2 as SYGVNS. The V and J ends lost 7 bases and 2 bases, in that order; junction bases with no gene match: 15. For the CDR3, the DNA is TGTGCCAGCAAGGGGGCTTCGGCAGAGTCATCCACAGATACGCAGTATTTT. Translation gives CASKGASAESSTDTQYF.

This clonotype showed up many times. The chain recombines TRBV6-1 with TRBJ2-1; D gene ambiguous. Between the trimmed V and J ends, which lost 4 bases and 0 bases, there was a span of 13 bases. This CDR3 contains 16 residues. In germline, CDR1 is MNHNS, CDR2 SASEGT. CDR3 sequence: CASSAILGSSYNEQFF. CDR3 coding DNA: TGTGCCAGCAGTGCGATTCTAGGTAGCTCCTACAATGAGCAGTTCTTC.

This clonotype has a count of ten or more. J is TRBJ2-7 and V is TRBV7-8, with TRBD2 matching 11 bases. Germline CDR1 SGHVS, CDR2 FQNEAQ. This CDR3 is 14 amino acids long. V lost 2 bases and J lost 7; bases outside the gene matches: 4. CDR3 sequence (DNA): TGTGCCAGCAGCTTAACTAGCGGGAGTCGGGAGCAGTACTTC. Protein sequence: CASSLTSGSREQYF.

About this clonotype itself: A read error may explain this, as a much larger clone is one base away. This chain links TRBV6-1 with TRBJ2-3; TRBD1 agrees at 8 bases. This CDR3 has 12 residues. Germline CDR1 MNHNS, CDR2 SASEGT. Trimming at V came to 10 bases and at J to 6 bases, leaving 6 bases not matched to a gene. The CDR3 spells CATGQGSDTQYF. CDR3 DNA: TGTGCCACTGGACAGGGCAGCGATACGCAGTATTTT.

This clonotype was observed a few times. The chain uses TRBV15 and TRBJ2-3; no clear D gene. CDR1 is LNHNV and CDR2 is YYDKDF in the germline V gene (reference sequence). This CDR3 region has 13 residues. Trimming left V 6 bases short and J 3 bases short, with 10 bases between. As DNA, the CDR3 is TGTGCCACCAGGCGGTTATCGACAGATACGCAGTATTTT. This sequence encodes CATRRLSTDTQYF.

The chain carries TRBV20-1 and TRBJ2-1, with TRBD2 matching 7 bases. V lost 0 bases and J lost 8; bases outside the gene matches: 16. Per the germline V gene, CDR1 is DFQATT and CDR2 is SNEGSKA (reference sequence). The CDR3 covers 17 residues. This CDR3 reads CSARDWTPGLPPYEQFF. CDR3 in DNA: TGCAGTGCTAGAGATTGGACCCCGGGACTACCGCCCTATGAGCAGTTCTTC.

This clonotype has at least ten counts. The rearrangement uses TRBV24-1 and TRBJ2-7; TRBD2 matches at 13 bases. The CDR3 has 16 amino acids. Germline V gives CDR1 KGHDR, CDR2 SFDVKD. The V gene end was trimmed by 2 bases and the J gene end by 4 bases; junction bases not matched to a gene: 4. The CDR3 reads CATSDSGLAGAYEQYF. The CDR3, as DNA: TGTGCCACCAGTGATTCTGGACTAGCGGGAGCTTACGAGCAGTACTTC.

This clonotype was seen many times. This sequence joins TRBV2 and TRBJ2-3; D call uncertain. There are 13 residues in the CDR3. The germline V gene encodes CDR1 SNHLY and CDR2 FYNNEI. V was pared by 9 bases and J by 2 bases, with 12 bases between. CDR3 nucleotide sequence: TGTGCCAGAACAAAGCCTGACACAGATACGCAGTATTTT. This translates into CARTKPDTDTQYF.

This clonotype was found many times. The chain joins TRBV28 to TRBJ1-1; 9 bases agree with TRBD1. Germline V gene data show CDR1 as MDHEN and CDR2 as SYDVKM. CDR3 size: 16 residues. Germline trimming cut 1 base from V and 3 bases from J; bases unmatched to any gene: 6. The CDR3 loop reads CASSLLQGAGDTEAFF. The CDR3 nucleotides are TGTGCCAGCAGTTTATTACAGGGGGCAGGGGACACTGAAGCTTTCTTT.

This clonotype was picked up many times. The chain couples TRBV18 to TRBJ2-5, with 9 bases aligning to TRBD1. CDR1 is KGHSH and CDR2 is LQKENI in the germline V gene. The CDR3 runs to 18 residues. The V segment lost 0 bases and the J segment 1 base; nucleotides outside the gene matches: 9. The CDR3 DNA sequence: TGTGCCAGCTCACCACCGATCAGAGACAGGGGGACCCAAGAGACCCAGTACTTC. Encoded protein: CASSPPIRDRGTQETQYF.

V usage is TRBV29-1 and J usage is TRBJ2-1; D may be TRBD1 (6 bases). V was shortened by 6 bases and J by 2 bases, with 14 bases between the two germline ends. The germline CDR1 and CDR2 sequences are SQVTM and ANQGSEA. The CDR3 sequence is 14 residues long. The CDR3 DNA follows: TGCAGCGTCGTACAGGGCGTCCCCTACAATGAGCAGTTCTTC. It yields the protein CSVVQGVPYNEQFF.

This clonotype was detected ten times or more. The chain links TRBV7-2 to TRBJ2-6; D ambiguous. The CDR3 contains 15 residues. The germline V and J ends were trimmed by 5 bases and 0 bases, with 8 bases remaining between them. CDR1 and CDR2 from the germline V gene are SGHTA and FQGNSA. The CDR3 region has the DNA TGTGCCAGCAGCCCCCTAGGCTCTGGGGCCAACGTCCTGACTTTC. Translated, it gives CASSPLGSGANVLTF.

This chain links TRBV19 with TRBJ2-3, with D perhaps TRBD2 (6 bases). V dropped 1 base and J dropped 4 bases, with 15 bases sitting between them. There are 16 residues in the CDR3. Germline V CDR1 and CDR2: LNHDA, SQIVND (reference sequence). The CDR3 spells CASSIGPAGWSDTQYF. CDR3 in DNA: TGTGCCAGTAGTATAGGTCCGGCGGGATGGTCAGATACGCAGTATTTT.

This clonotype was seen a few times. The J gene is TRBJ2-1, the V gene TRBV3-1; 7 bases line up with TRBD2. Germline V gene lookup returns CDR1 LGHDT and CDR2 YNNKEL (reference sequence). Unmatched junction bases numbered 7, after V lost 1 base and J lost 1 base. The length of the CDR3 is 17 residues. The CDR3 coding sequence is TGTGCCAGCAGCCAAGCCCCTAGCGGCGAATCCTACAATGAGCAGTTCTTC. This translates into CASSQAPSGESYNEQFF.

This clonotype was picked up many times. The chain joins TRBV7-2 to TRBJ2-7; TRBD2 matches 11 bases. The junction had 14 bases not matched to a gene; V was cut back by 4 bases and J by 6 bases. CDR1 SGHTA and CDR2 FQGNSA come from the germline V gene. The CDR3 loop spans 17 amino acids. CDR3 loop: CASSSSIAGGPGGEQYF. In nucleotides, the CDR3 is TGTGCCAGCAGCTCCAGCATAGCGGGAGGGCCCGGGGGCGAGCAGTACTTC. Based on the CDR3 plus reference TRBV7-2 and TRBJ2-7, the full variable domain is GAGVSQSPSNKVTEKGKDVELRCDPISGHTALYWYRQSLGQGLEFLIYFQGNSAPDKSGLPSDRFSAERTGGSVSTLTIQRTQQEDSAVYLCASSSSIAGGPGGEQYFGPGTRLTVT.

This clonotype occurred a few times. A much larger clonotype is one base distant, so this may be a read error. The chain combines TRBV28 with TRBJ1-2; TRBD1 matches 8 bases. Per the germline V gene, CDR1 is MDHEN and CDR2 is SYDVKM. With V trimmed by 2 bases and J by 6 bases, 11 bases remained unmatched. The CDR3 runs 16 residues. CDR3 bases: TGTGCCAGCAGTTTACTCCAGGGGGCCAATGTCCATGGCTACACCTTC. This gives the protein CASSLLQGANVHGYTF.

This clonotype has ten or more counts. The rearrangement joins TRBV11-2 to TRBJ2-7; 11 bases fit TRBD2. Trimming removed 6 bases from V and 3 bases from J; junction bases left unmatched: 7. CDR1 is SGHAT, CDR2 FQNNGV, per germline. The CDR3 is 15 residues long. The CDR3 here is CASRKTSGSVYEQYF. The CDR3 region has the DNA TGTGCCAGCAGAAAAACTAGCGGGAGTGTCTACGAGCAGTACTTC.

This clonotype was seen repeatedly, ten times or more. V usage is TRBV12-3 or TRBV12-4 and J usage is TRBJ2-1; tentatively, D is TRBD2 (6 bases). The CDR3 has 15 residues. Trimming took 6 bases from V and 3 from J, leaving 15 bases between them. The CDR3 loop reads CASSRGTVDYNEQFF. CDR3 nucleotide sequence: TGTGCCAGCAGCCGGGGGACTGTTGACTACAATGAGCAGTTCTTC.